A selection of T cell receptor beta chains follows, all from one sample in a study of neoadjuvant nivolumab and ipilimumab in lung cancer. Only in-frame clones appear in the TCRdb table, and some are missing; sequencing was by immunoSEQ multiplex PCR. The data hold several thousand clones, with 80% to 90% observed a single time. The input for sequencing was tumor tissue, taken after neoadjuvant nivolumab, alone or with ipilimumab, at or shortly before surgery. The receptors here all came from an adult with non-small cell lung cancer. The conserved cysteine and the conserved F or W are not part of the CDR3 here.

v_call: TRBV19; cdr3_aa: ASSLETQY
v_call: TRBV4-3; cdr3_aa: ASSQDGSGARTDTQY
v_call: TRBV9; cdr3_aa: ASSVGGRPYNEQF
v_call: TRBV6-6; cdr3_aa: ASSPAYEQY
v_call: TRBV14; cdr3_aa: ASSHRGGGLEYEQY
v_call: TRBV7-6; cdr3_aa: ASSSAGGSGEQY
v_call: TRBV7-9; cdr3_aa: ASSSGLAGGPAYNEQF
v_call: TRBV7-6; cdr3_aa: ASSLQIYNEQF
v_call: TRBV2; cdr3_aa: ASSKGTGGLNYGYT
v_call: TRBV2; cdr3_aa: ASSERRTSGRSYNEQF
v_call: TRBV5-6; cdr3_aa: ASSPGRRPREQF
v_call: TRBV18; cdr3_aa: ASSPPPGGRAQNEQF
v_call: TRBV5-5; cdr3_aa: ASSLFLTGEGPGYT
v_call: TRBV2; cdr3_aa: ASRLGFSGNTIY
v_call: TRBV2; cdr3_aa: ASTGLTYEQY
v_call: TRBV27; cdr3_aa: ASSTRDRVRYGYT